One and the same sample provided the 15 T cell receptor beta chains below, sequenced in a study of technical replicates of blood from a few donors. Assay used: immunoSEQ multiplex PCR; TCRdb lists only in-frame clones, some missing. The table records fewer than 20,000 clones, 82% of them present only once. Source material: PBMCs. These receptors all come from a human donor in good health. Some clones in this sample may be carry-over from other donors' samples.

The V call is TRBV7-3, the J call TRBJ2-3, with 8 bases that match TRBD2. The CDR3 extends over 16 amino acids. Germline V gene data show CDR1 as SGHTA and CDR2 as FQGTGA. With V trimmed by 0 bases and J by 6 bases, 8 bases remained unmatched. The CDR3 region is CASSLTGSGEGDTQYF. DNA for the CDR3: TGTGCCAGCAGCTTAACGGGTAGCGGGGAGGGCGATACGCAGTATTTT.

The rearrangement joins TRBV5-1 to TRBJ2-7; no clear D. CDR1 is SGHRS and CDR2 is YFSETQ in the germline V gene. V lost 0 bases, J lost 4 bases, and 11 bases lay in between. The CDR3 is 14 amino acids. The CDR3 bases are TGCGCCAGCAGCTTGGATGACATAGGATACGAGCAGTACTTC. Its translation is CASSLDDIGYEQYF.

The chain employs TRBV19 and TRBJ2-2, with 9 bases lining up with TRBD2. The CDR3 is 16 residues long. V lost 9 bases and J lost 3; bases outside the gene matches: 11. Germline CDR1 and CDR2: LNHDA and SQIVND (reference sequence). CDR3 loop: CASCCGREGDTGELFF. In DNA, the CDR3 is TGTGCCAGCTGTTGCGGGCGGGAGGGGGACACCGGGGAGCTGTTTTTT.

The chain has TRBV30 and TRBJ2-5; 10 nucleotides line up with TRBD2. The germline V gene has CDR1 GTSNPN and CDR2 SVGIG (reference sequence). V dropped 3 bases and J dropped 3; count of bases not matched to a gene: 4. This CDR3 is built from 14 residues. The CDR3 here is CAWRVTSGKETQYF. The CDR3 DNA follows: TGTGCCTGGAGGGTAACTAGCGGGAAAGAGACCCAGTACTTC.

The rearrangement links TRBV29-1 to TRBJ2-5; 9 bases match TRBD1. Judging by the DNA end, TRBJ2-7 fits better; the J call may be wrong. This CDR3 region has 14 residues. In germline, CDR1 is SQVTM, CDR2 ANQGSEA. This CDR3 is CSAWVPGQGTEQYF. The CDR3, as DNA: TGCAGCGCTTGGGTCCCGGGACAGGGTACCGAGCAGTACTTC.

The chain joins TRBV7-9 to TRBJ2-7; 8 positions match TRBD2. Germline V lookup: CDR1 SEHNR, CDR2 FQNEAQ (reference sequence). V lost 3 bases, J lost 2 bases, and 6 bases stayed unmatched. The CDR3 spans 15 residues. DNA of the CDR3: TGTGCCAGCAGCTTGGGACTAGGACCTACCTACGAGCAGTACTTC. Its translation is CASSLGLGPTYEQYF.

The chain combines TRBV5-1 with TRBJ2-1; possible D gene TRBD2, 5 bases. The CDR3 is made up of 15 amino acids. V was trimmed by 2 bases and J by 0 bases, leaving 9 bases between them. Germline V gene lookup returns CDR1 SGHRS and CDR2 YFSETQ. The CDR3 loop is CASSFGENSYNEQFF. CDR3 coding DNA: TGCGCCAGCAGCTTCGGGGAAAACTCCTACAATGAGCAGTTCTTC.

The genes are TRBV30 and TRBJ2-3; 9 bases match TRBD2. V dropped 0 bases and J dropped 9; count of bases not matched to a gene: 4. The germline CDR1 and CDR2 sequences are GTSNPN and SVGIG (reference sequence). There are 13 residues in the CDR3. This chain's CDR3 is CAWSVAGGATQYF. The CDR3 coding sequence is TGTGCCTGGAGTGTAGCGGGAGGTGCAACGCAGTATTTT.

The gene calls are TRBV5-4 and TRBJ2-7, with a tentative D call TRBD2 (7 bases). Germline values: CDR1 SGHNT, CDR2 YYREEE (reference sequence). The length of the CDR3 is 18 residues. Trimming removed 1 base from V and 3 bases from J, with 23 bases in between. The CDR3 protein is CASSLSGGGHRALYEQYF. CDR3 nucleotides: TGTGCCAGCAGCTTGAGTGGGGGGGGGCACAGGGCCCTCTACGAGCAGTACTTC.

The rearrangement uses TRBV5-6 and TRBJ1-2; a possible D gene is TRBD1 (6 bases). CDR1 and CDR2 (germline): SGHDT, YYEEEE. V lost 4 bases and J lost 8, with 21 bases in between. This CDR3 comprises 15 residues. The CDR3 region has the DNA TGTGCCAGCAGCCTAATGGGGGATGGCAGGGGCGGCTACACCTTC. Its protein is CASSLMGDGRGGYTF.

This chain links TRBV15 with TRBJ2-1, with a tentative D call TRBD2 (5 bases). Trimming stripped 3 bases from V and 5 bases from J, with 11 bases between. CDR3 length: 14 amino acids. Germline V CDR1 and CDR2: LNHNV, YYDKDF (reference sequence). Written as DNA, the CDR3 is TGTGCCACCAGCAGGGTGGACGGGAACAATGAGCAGTTCTTC. Translation: CATSRVDGNNEQFF.

This clone was counted between two and nine times. The J gene is TRBJ1-2, the V gene TRBV4-2; D ambiguous. Trimming left V 1 base short and J 3 bases short, with 12 bases between. CDR1 is LGHNA and CDR2 is YNFKEQ in the germline V gene. The CDR3 has 15 residues. The CDR3 DNA sequence: TGTGCCAGCAGCCAAGCTGCGCTACCGGACTATGGCTACACCTTC. Its translation: CASSQAALPDYGYTF.

The chain has TRBV5-8 and TRBJ2-7; 7 bases agree with TRBD2. Trimming at V came to 6 bases and at J to 4 bases, leaving 16 bases not matched to a gene. Germline assignment: CDR1 SGHTS and CDR2 YDEGEE. This CDR3 contains 16 residues. The CDR3 here is CASTPAGVIVGYEQYF. CDR3 nucleotides: TGTGCCAGCACCCCGGCGGGGGTGATTGTGGGATACGAGCAGTACTTC.

CDR3 loop: CASSKDSSGIGNEQFF. The CDR3 nucleotides read TGTGCCAGCAGCAAAGATTCTAGCGGGATCGGTAATGAGCAGTTCTTC. The chain employs TRBV21-1 and TRBJ2-1; the table calls TRBD2, which could not be checked here. TRBV21-1 is a pseudogene locus. The CDR3 is 16 residues long.

This clone was detected only a few times. This chain links TRBV29-1 with TRBJ2-3; perhaps TRBD1 as D (6 bases). V shed 2 bases and J shed 1 base, with 10 bases lying between them. The CDR3 length is 14 residues. The germline gives CDR1 SQVTM, CDR2 ANQGSEA. Here the CDR3 DNA reads TGCAGCGTTGAATCAGGGGACGGCACAGATACGCAGTATTTT. Protein: CSVESGDGTDTQYF.